The source of this T cell receptor beta chain is a study of metastatic and nonmetastatic thyroid tumors. Study information: Repertoire comparisons spanned blood and tumor or nodule tissue from malignant and benign thyroid patients.

Notes on the study in general: Within blood and tumor, benign nodules reportedly had significantly lower TCR beta diversity than malignant thyroid tumors did.

There are a few counts of this clone. Its cognate antigen is unknown. The CDR3 extends over 15 amino acids. Germline CDR1 is LGHNT and CDR2 is FRNRAP. J was trimmed by 0 bases and V by 6 bases; bases with no gene match: 5. No patient had received any treatment before thyroid surgery. In the authors' workflow: Using the CDR3 differences seen across clinicopathological groups, the authors built a distant-metastasis classifier for papillary thyroid cancer, which was meant to discriminate distant-metastatic patients. MiXCR re-clonotyped the PCR reads for TCRdb. Clone size and V and J calls follow TCRdb, not the original study. The data contain about 18,000 clones, less than 35% of them singletons.

The chain has TRBV12-5 and TRBJ2-3; 8 bases map to TRBD2. Sequencing used tumor tissue. This receptor was identified in a female donor with papillary thyroid cancer or a benign thyroid nodule (not recorded which). Some clones in this sample may be carry-over from other donors' samples. This CDR3 reads CASGPTGGSTDTQYF. DNA for the CDR3: TGTGCTAGTGGACCCACGGGAGGGAGCACAGATACGCAGTATTTT. The full variable domain, rest sourced from reference TRBV12-5 and TRBJ2-3, is DARVTQTPRHKVTEMGQEVTMRCQPILGHNTVFWYRQTMMQGLELLAYFRNRAPLDDSGMPKDRFSAEMPDATLATLKIQPSEPRDSAVYFCASGPTGGSTDTQYFGPGTRLTVL.